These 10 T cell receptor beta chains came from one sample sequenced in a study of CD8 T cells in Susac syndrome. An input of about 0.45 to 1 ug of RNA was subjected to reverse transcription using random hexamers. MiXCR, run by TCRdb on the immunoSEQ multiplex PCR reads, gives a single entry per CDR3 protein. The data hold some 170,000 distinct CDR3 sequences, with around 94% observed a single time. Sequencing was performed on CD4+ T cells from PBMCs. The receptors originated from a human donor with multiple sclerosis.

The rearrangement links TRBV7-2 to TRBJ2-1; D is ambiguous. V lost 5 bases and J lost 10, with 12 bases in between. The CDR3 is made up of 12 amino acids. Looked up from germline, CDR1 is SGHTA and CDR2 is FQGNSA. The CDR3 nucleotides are TGTGCCAGCAGCCGCCCCCCGCTAGAGCAGTTCTTC. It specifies CASSRPPLEQFF.

DNA of the CDR3: TGTGCCAGCAGCTTTCTACAGGCCACCGGGGAGCTGTTTTTT. The encoded protein is CASSFLQATGELFF. The chain couples TRBV7-2 to TRBJ2-2; D may be TRBD1 (5 bases). The V gene lost 3 bases and the J gene lost 4 bases, with 9 bases spanning the gap. CDR1 and CDR2 (germline): SGHTA, FQGNSA. The length of the CDR3 is 14 residues. Complete variable domain (other parts from reference TRBV7-2 and TRBJ2-2): GAGVSQSPSNKVTEKGKDVELRCDPISGHTALYWYRQSLGQGLEFLIYFQGNSAPDKSGLPSDRFSAERTGGSVSTLTIQRTQQEDSAVYLCASSFLQATGELFFGEGSRLTVL.

CDR3: CASTRTSGSRNEQFF. CDR3 nucleotide sequence: TGTGCCAGCACCCGGACTAGCGGGAGTAGGAATGAGCAGTTCTTC. The rearrangement joins TRBV7-2 to TRBJ2-1, with 13 nucleotides matching TRBD2. V shed 7 bases and J 7 bases; nucleotides not matched to a gene: 7. Germline assignment: CDR1 SGHTA and CDR2 FQGNSA. This CDR3 contains 15 residues. The variable domain in full, with the rest retrieved from reference TRBV7-2 and TRBJ2-1, is GAGVSQSPSNKVTEKGKDVELRCDPISGHTALYWYRQSLGQGLEFLIYFQGNSAPDKSGLPSDRFSAERTGGSVSTLTIQRTQQEDSAVYLCASTRTSGSRNEQFFGPGTRLTVL.

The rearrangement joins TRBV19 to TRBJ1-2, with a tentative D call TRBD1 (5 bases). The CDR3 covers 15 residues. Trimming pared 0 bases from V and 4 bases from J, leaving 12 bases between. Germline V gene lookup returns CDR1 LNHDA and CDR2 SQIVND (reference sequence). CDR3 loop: CASSIDARVSYGYTF. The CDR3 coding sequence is TGTGCCAGTAGTATAGATGCCAGGGTCTCCTATGGCTACACCTTC.

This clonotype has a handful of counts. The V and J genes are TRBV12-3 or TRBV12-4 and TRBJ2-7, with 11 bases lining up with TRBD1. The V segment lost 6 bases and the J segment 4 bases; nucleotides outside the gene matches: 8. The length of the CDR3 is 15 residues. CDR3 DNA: TGTGCCAGCAGGCCGGGACAGGGGGTGGTATACGAGCAGTACTTC. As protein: CASRPGQGVVYEQYF.

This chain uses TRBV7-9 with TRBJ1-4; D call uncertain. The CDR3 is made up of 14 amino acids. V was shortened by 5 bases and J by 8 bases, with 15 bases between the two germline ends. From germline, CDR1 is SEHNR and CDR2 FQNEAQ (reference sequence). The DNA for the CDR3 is TGTGCCAGCAGCCTCGGAAATGGAGAGGAAAAACTGTTTTTT. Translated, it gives CASSLGNGEEKLFF. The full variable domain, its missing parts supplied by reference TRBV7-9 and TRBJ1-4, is DTGVSQNPRHKITKRGQNVTFRCDPISEHNRLYWYRQTLGQGPEFLTYFQNEAQLEKSRLLSDRFSAERPKGSFSTLEIQRTEQGDSAMYLCASSLGNGEEKLFFGSGTQLSVL.

CDR3 bases: TGCAGTGTAGGGGCAGCTGACACCGGGGAGCTGTTTTTT. The encoded protein is CSVGAADTGELFF. This chain uses TRBV20-1 with TRBJ2-2; a weak D match, TRBD1 (5 bases). The ends were cut back, 7 bases at V and 3 bases at J, with 12 bases in the middle. CDR1 is DFQATT, CDR2 SNEGSKA, per germline (reference sequence). The CDR3 spans 13 residues.

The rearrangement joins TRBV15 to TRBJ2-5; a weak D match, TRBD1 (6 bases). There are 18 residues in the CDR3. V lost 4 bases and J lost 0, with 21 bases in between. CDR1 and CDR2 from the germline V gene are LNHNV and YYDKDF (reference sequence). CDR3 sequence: CATSTAPGQNQYQETQYF. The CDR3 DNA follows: TGTGCCACCAGCACAGCGCCGGGACAAAATCAGTACCAAGAGACCCAGTACTTC.

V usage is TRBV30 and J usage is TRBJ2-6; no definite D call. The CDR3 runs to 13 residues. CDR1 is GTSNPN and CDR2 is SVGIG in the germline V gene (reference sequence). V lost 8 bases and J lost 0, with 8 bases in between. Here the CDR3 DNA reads TGTGCCGCCAAGACCTCTGGGGCCAACGTCCTGACTTTC. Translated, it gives CAAKTSGANVLTF. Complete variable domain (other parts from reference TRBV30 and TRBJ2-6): SQTIHQWPATLVQPVGSPLSLECTVEGTSNPNLYWYRQAAGRGLQLLFYSVGIGQISSEVPQNLSASRPQDRQFILSSKKLLLSDSGFYLCAAKTSGANVLTFGAGSRLTVL.

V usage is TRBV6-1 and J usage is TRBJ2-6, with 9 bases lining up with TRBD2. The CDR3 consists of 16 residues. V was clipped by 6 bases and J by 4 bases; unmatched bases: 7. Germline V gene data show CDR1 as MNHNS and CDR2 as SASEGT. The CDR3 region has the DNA TGTGCCAGCAGACGGGCGGGAGGGTCAGGGGCCAACGTCCTGACTTTC. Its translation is CASRRAGGSGANVLTF.